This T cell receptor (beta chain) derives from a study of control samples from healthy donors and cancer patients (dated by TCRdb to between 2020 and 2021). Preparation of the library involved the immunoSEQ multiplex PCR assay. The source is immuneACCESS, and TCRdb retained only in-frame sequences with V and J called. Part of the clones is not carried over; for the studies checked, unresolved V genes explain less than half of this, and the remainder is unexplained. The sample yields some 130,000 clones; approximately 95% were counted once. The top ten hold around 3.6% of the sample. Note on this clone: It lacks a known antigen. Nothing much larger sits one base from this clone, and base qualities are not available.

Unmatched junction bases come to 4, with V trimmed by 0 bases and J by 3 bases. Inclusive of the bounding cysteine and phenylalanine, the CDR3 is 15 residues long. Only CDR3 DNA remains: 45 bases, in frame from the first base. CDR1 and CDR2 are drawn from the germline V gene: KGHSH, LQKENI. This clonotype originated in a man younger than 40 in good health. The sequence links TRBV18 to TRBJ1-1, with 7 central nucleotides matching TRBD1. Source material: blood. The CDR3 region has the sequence CASSPPKGAYTEAFF. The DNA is TGTGCCAGCTCACCACCGAAGGGGGCATACACTGAAGCTTTCTTT.